This passage covers 15 T cell receptor beta chains from one sample sequenced in a study of T cell repertoires in cytomegalovirus infection. No antigen has been assigned to these receptors. TCRdb passed the reads through MiXCR, listing each CDR3 protein once. The sample has around 300,000 distinct CDR3 sequences, about 25% seen once; the top ten hold about 14%. The source material was cultured PBMCs, sampled from culture after CMV antigen stimulation. These receptors were collected from a human donor in good health (CMV status not recorded). Some clones in this sample may be carry-over from other donors' samples.

The rearrangement links TRBV12-3 or TRBV12-4 to TRBJ2-7; D is unclear. V dropped 2 bases and J dropped 0 bases, with 5 bases sitting between them. This CDR3 is built from 13 residues. The CDR3 region has the DNA TGTGCCAGCAGTTTATACTACTCCTACGAGCAGTACTTC. This translates into CASSLYYSYEQYF.

The chain links TRBV12-5 to TRBJ2-1; D perhaps matches TRBD2 (7 bases). The ends were cut back, 0 bases at V and 6 bases at J, with 12 bases in the middle. CDR3 length equals 15 residues. Germline V CDR1 and CDR2: LGHNT, FRNRAP. CDR3 amino acids: CASGLVGGQGNEQFF. CDR3 DNA sequence: TGTGCTAGTGGTTTGGTCGGGGGGCAAGGCAATGAGCAGTTCTTC. The full variable domain, rest sourced from reference TRBV12-5 and TRBJ2-1, is DARVTQTPRHKVTEMGQEVTMRCQPILGHNTVFWYRQTMMQGLELLAYFRNRAPLDDSGMPKDRFSAEMPDATLATLKIQPSEPRDSAVYFCASGLVGGQGNEQFFGPGTRLTVL.

This clonotype was recorded at least ten times. This chain connects TRBV7-2 to TRBJ1-3; D not certain. The germline gives CDR1 SGHTA, CDR2 FQGNSA. V lost 4 bases and J 2 bases, leaving 12 bases between the germline ends. The CDR3 is made up of 15 amino acids. DNA for the CDR3: TGTGCCAGCAGCTACGCCCCGGGTCCTGGAAACACCATATATTTT. Its protein is CASSYAPGPGNTIYF.

This chain connects TRBV11-2 to TRBJ2-7, with 9 bases that match TRBD2. The CDR3 consists of 11 residues. Germline values: CDR1 SGHAT, CDR2 FQNNGV. V trimming: 4 bases; J trimming: 13 bases; junction bases outside the gene matches: 5. CDR3 sequence reads: CASSSRLAVYV. CDR3 sequence (DNA): TGTGCCAGCAGCTCTAGACTAGCGGTTTACGTC.

Ten or more counts support this clonotype. This chain joins TRBV11-2 and TRBJ2-3; D gene ambiguous. CDR3 length: 14 amino acids. Between the trimmed V and J ends, which lost 5 bases and 2 bases, there was a span of 11 bases. Per germline, CDR1 SGHAT and CDR2 FQNNGV. The CDR3: CASSHGVITDTQYF. The CDR3 DNA reads TGTGCCAGCAGCCATGGGGTAATCACAGATACGCAGTATTTT.

This clonotype was observed many times. The rearrangement uses TRBV7-2 and TRBJ2-7; TRBD2 might be the D (5 bases). This CDR3 is built from 15 residues. CDR1 is SGHTA, CDR2 FQGNSA, per germline. With 4 bases removed from V and 2 bases from J, the gap between germline ends came to 15 bases. CDR3 in DNA: TGTGCCAGCAGCTCCACGTGGGAGCCGACCTACGAGCAGTACTTC. This sequence encodes CASSSTWEPTYEQYF.

This chain joins TRBV29-1 and TRBJ2-1, with 7 nucleotides matching TRBD2. The CDR3 is 12 residues long. The germline gives CDR1 SQVTM, CDR2 ANQGSEA. The CDR3 loop is CASGRENNEQFF. The CDR3 nucleotides are TGCGCTTCTGGGCGGGAGAACAATGAGCAGTTCTTC.

This clonotype was counted only a few times. This chain uses TRBV2 with TRBJ2-1; 7 positions agree with TRBD2. This CDR3 has 15 amino acids. CDR1 is SNHLY and CDR2 is FYNNEI in the germline V gene. Germline trimming cut 2 bases from V and 8 bases from J; bases unmatched to any gene: 9. The CDR3 region is CASSEPLARSHEQFF. The CDR3 DNA reads TGTGCCAGCAGTGAACCACTAGCGCGGTCGCATGAGCAGTTCTTC.

This clonotype was detected a few times. The V and J genes are TRBV12-3 or TRBV12-4 and TRBJ2-5; maybe TRBD1 (5 bases). The CDR3 has 16 residues. V lost 1 base to trimming and J lost 0 bases, with 12 bases between them. The CDR3 nucleotides read TGTGCCAGCAGTTTAGTGCGACAGCTGTACCAAGAGACCCAGTACTTC. As protein: CASSLVRQLYQETQYF.

The gene calls are TRBV7-2 and TRBJ2-5; 7 bases fit TRBD2. The trim removed 1 base at V and 5 bases at J, leaving 7 bases unmatched. The germline CDR1 and CDR2 sequences are SGHTA and FQGNSA. The CDR3 has 15 amino acids. CDR3 nucleotide sequence: TGTGCCAGCAGCTTAGTGTTGGGAGCGGGGGAGACCCAGTACTTC. Amino acids: CASSLVLGAGETQYF.

J is TRBJ1-1 and V is TRBV7-9; the match to TRBD1 covers 8 bases. Per germline, CDR1 SEHNR and CDR2 FQNEAQ (reference sequence). The CDR3 length is 13 residues. J gave up 8 bases and V 5 bases, and 7 bases lay outside the gene matches. The CDR3 region has the DNA TGTGCCAGCAGCCCCGGGGGGGACAGGGAAGCTTTCTTT. Translation: CASSPGGDREAFF.

This clonotype occurred a few times. The chain combines TRBV29-1 with TRBJ1-5, with TRBD1 matching over 10 bases. The CDR3 length is 14 residues. V lost 6 bases to trimming and J lost 4 bases; unmatched junction nucleotides: 6. Germline CDR1 SQVTM, CDR2 ANQGSEA. The CDR3, as DNA: TGCAGCGTGTCCGGGACAGGGGAGAATCAGCCCCAGCATTTT. Translating gives CSVSGTGENQPQHF.

DNA for the CDR3: TGTGCCAGCACCCTAGAGGAGGGGGGACTTGAAGCTTTCTTT. Translated: CASTLEEGGLEAFF. The chain uses TRBV12-3 or TRBV12-4 and TRBJ1-1; TRBD1 is a possible D gene (6 bases). This CDR3 has 14 residues. V lost 7 bases to trimming and J lost 7 bases, with 19 bases between them.

The rearrangement links TRBV19 to TRBJ1-4; no definite D call. V lost 6 bases and J lost 8, with 19 bases in between. In germline, CDR1 is LNHDA, CDR2 SQIVND (reference sequence). The CDR3 covers 15 residues. Written as DNA, the CDR3 is TGTGCCAGTAGACCGAAGGAGACTTCGCGGGAAAAACTGTTTTTT. Translated: CASRPKETSREKLFF.

This clonotype was observed a handful of times. The V and J genes are TRBV20-1 and TRBJ2-3; TRBD2 matches 9 bases. There are 15 residues in the CDR3. CDR1 and CDR2 (germline): DFQATT, SNEGSKA (reference sequence). With 3 bases clipped from V and 0 bases from J, the junction kept 4 bases outside the gene matches. CDR3 nucleotide sequence: TGCAGTGCTAGTGATAGCGGGAGTAGCACAGATACGCAGTATTTT. Translated, it gives CSASDSGSSTDTQYF.